The clone carrying this TCR beta chain was detected only a few times. The antigen is unknown. This sample stems from a study of T cell responses to AZD1222 COVID-19 vaccine. The method was immunoSEQ multiplex PCR; TCRdb's version includes in-frame clones alone and lacks a portion of them. The table includes about 140,000 clones, around 89% detected once. The CDR3 has 16 amino acids. V dropped 7 bases and J dropped 4; count of bases not matched to a gene: 12. The germline V gene encodes CDR1 MDHEN and CDR2 SYDVKM. The study's findings and limits: Clonal diversity may have been underestimated, and the donors were mostly white British, with more females than males. Spike-wide vaccine-associated CD4 TCRs dominated at 160-218 and 743-854. Repertoire samples came only from after the peak T cell response. At study baseline, merely roughly 6 AZD1222 recipients were seropositive.

The input for sequencing was peripheral blood, taken 28 days after the second AZD1222 dose. This clonotype originated in an adult who received the AZD1222 COVID-19 vaccine. J is TRBJ2-2 and V is TRBV28, with TRBD1 matching over 7 bases. The CDR3 loop is CASIEQGKRFTGELFF. CDR3 nucleotide sequence: TGTGCCAGCATAGAACAGGGGAAGAGGTTCACCGGGGAGCTGTTTTTT.